The 19 T cell receptor beta chains presented below share a single source sample, sequenced in a study of T cells in Graves' hyperthyroidism and ophthalmopathy. TCR beta CDR3 sequences were amplified from RNA transcripts. The TCR CDR3 was amplified in a first-round RT-PCR using the HTBI primer set. TCRdb fed the multiplex PCR reads into MiXCR, producing one record per CDR3 protein. This table holds more than 500,000 distinct CDR3 sequences, around 16% found once. Sequenced: blood. All receptors come from a woman in her 30s with Graves' ophthalmopathy.

The chain joins TRBV24-1 to TRBJ2-3, with no clear D. This CDR3 has 14 amino acids. V was trimmed by 1 base and J by 4 bases, leaving 8 bases between them. Germline V gives CDR1 KGHDR, CDR2 SFDVKD. CDR3 loop: CATSDFRDADTQYF. As DNA, the CDR3 is TGTGCCACCAGTGATTTTCGAGACGCAGATACGCAGTATTTT.

There are a few counts of this clonotype. The chain employs TRBV7-9 and TRBJ2-3; D remains ambiguous. Trimming removed 0 bases at V and 6 bases at J, with 13 bases between. The CDR3 contains 15 residues. In germline, CDR1 is SEHNR, CDR2 FQNEAQ (reference sequence). As DNA, the CDR3 is TGTGCCAGCAGCTTAGCGCTTGGCCAATATGATACGCAGTATTTT. Translation gives CASSLALGQYDTQYF.

Regarding this clonotype: One end of the junction is discordant with germline, which a read error may explain. The chain has TRBV13 and TRBJ2-5; D call uncertain. The CDR3 loop spans 12 amino acids. CDR1 PRHDT and CDR2 FYEKMQ come from the germline V gene (reference sequence). The DNA of the CDR3 is TGTGCCAGCAGCGTAGGAGTAGAGACCCAGTACTTC. Amino acid sequence: CASSVGVETQYF.

This rearrangement joins TRBV7-3 to TRBJ1-5, with D hard to call. Per the germline V gene, CDR1 is SGHTA and CDR2 is FQGTGA. This CDR3 has 14 residues. V gave up 6 bases and J gave up 7 bases, with 16 bases separating them. The CDR3 DNA is TGTGCCAGCAGTGAAGCAACGACTGAGCAGCCCCAGCATTTT. Translation: CASSEATTEQPQHF.

This clonotype was seen a few times. The CDR3 reads CASSLFWGESNQPQHF. The DNA for the CDR3 is TGTGCCAGCAGTTTATTTTGGGGTGAAAGCAATCAGCCCCAGCATTTT. This chain uses TRBV28 with TRBJ1-5, with unresolved D. Germline CDR1 reads MDHEN; CDR2 reads SYDVKM. V was clipped by 1 base and J by 1 base, with 11 bases between them. The CDR3 runs to 16 residues.

This clonotype has just a few counts. This CDR3 is CASSLPFDEQFF. The CDR3, as DNA: TGTGCCAGCAGTCTACCGTTTGATGAGCAGTTCTTC. J is TRBJ2-1 and V is TRBV28; D is uncertain. CDR1 and CDR2 from the germline V gene are MDHEN and SYDVKM. The V end lost 5 bases, the J end lost 8 bases, and 10 bases lay between the germline ends. The CDR3 extends over 12 amino acids.

This clonotype was recorded at least ten times. This chain links TRBV6-1 with TRBJ2-1; D remains unclear. With 6 bases removed from V and 7 bases from J, the gap between germline ends came to 16 bases. CDR3 length: 14 residues. In germline, CDR1 is MNHNS, CDR2 SASEGT. DNA of the CDR3: TGTGCCAGCAGCCAAACAGTAAACCGTAATGAGCAGTTCTTC. Translation: CASSQTVNRNEQFF.

This clonotype was found a few times. This chain connects TRBV11-2 to TRBJ2-7, with 13 bases identical to TRBD2. The CDR3 has 16 residues. Germline trimming cut 5 bases from V and 2 bases from J; bases unmatched to any gene: 6. The germline gives CDR1 SGHAT, CDR2 FQNNGV. CDR3: CASSPTGLAGAYEQYF. The CDR3 DNA sequence: TGTGCCAGCAGCCCCACAGGACTAGCGGGAGCCTACGAGCAGTACTTC.

Ten or more counts support this clonotype. The V and J genes are TRBV7-9 and TRBJ1-1; TRBD1 aligns across 7 bases. V was pared by 2 bases and J by 2 bases, with 2 bases of the junction left unmatched. CDR3 size: 14 residues. Looked up from germline, CDR1 is SEHNR and CDR2 is FQNEAQ (reference sequence). The CDR3 spells CASSLWDRNTEAFF. The CDR3, as DNA: TGTGCCAGCAGCTTATGGGACAGAAACACTGAAGCTTTCTTT.

This clonotype was recorded many times. J is TRBJ1-1 and V is TRBV11-1, with no clear D. Germline V gives CDR1 SGHAT, CDR2 FQDESV (reference sequence). This CDR3 is 15 amino acids long. The germline V and J ends were trimmed by 2 bases and 1 base, with 11 bases remaining between them. CDR3 sequence: CASSLTYRGNTEAFF. CDR3 coding DNA: TGTGCCAGCAGCTTAACATACCGGGGGAACACTGAAGCTTTCTTT.

The chain links TRBV18 to TRBJ2-1, with TRBD2 identical over 10 bases. Unmatched junction bases numbered 5, after V lost 3 bases and J lost 9 bases. This CDR3 region has 14 residues. CDR1 and CDR2 (germline): KGHSH, LQKENI. For the CDR3, the DNA is TGTGCCAGCTCACCCCTAGCGGGAGTTGGTGAGCAGTTCTTC. This translates into CASSPLAGVGEQFF.

This clonotype came up many times. The chain has TRBV27 and TRBJ2-7, with 7 bases that match TRBD1. The germline V gene encodes CDR1 MNHEY and CDR2 SMNVEV (reference sequence). V lost 1 base and J lost 3; bases outside the gene matches: 3. CDR3 length equals 14 residues. The CDR3, as DNA: TGTGCCAGCAGTTTATACAGGGGCAACTACGAGCAGTACTTC. Translation: CASSLYRGNYEQYF.

This clonotype was recorded only once. The gene calls are TRBV18 and TRBJ1-2, with D hard to call. Trimming took off 3 bases at V and 0 bases at J, with 8 bases between the two ends. The germline CDR1 and CDR2 sequences are KGHSH and LQKENI. The CDR3 loop spans 14 amino acids. The CDR3 loop is CASSPDRSNYGYTF. CDR3 DNA: TGTGCCAGCTCACCCGACCGATCTAACTATGGCTACACCTTC.

V gene TRBV15 combines with J gene TRBJ1-3; D may be TRBD1 (6 bases). Looked up from germline, CDR1 is LNHNV and CDR2 is YYDKDF (reference sequence). The germline V and J ends were trimmed by 0 bases and 3 bases, with 18 bases remaining between them. CDR3 length: 18 residues. The CDR3 protein is CATSRDPRGRQIGNTIYF. The CDR3 region has the DNA TGTGCCACCAGCAGAGATCCGAGGGGGAGACAGATTGGAAACACCATATATTTT.

In its sample, this clonotype was seen a few times. J is TRBJ2-1 and V is TRBV4-1, with D unresolved. The CDR3 sequence is 16 residues long. V was pared by 5 bases and J by 3 bases, with 17 bases between. Looked up from germline, CDR1 is MGHRA and CDR2 is YSYEKL. For the CDR3, the DNA is TGCGCCAGCAGCGTATTGAACCAGATGGACTACAATGAGCAGTTCTTC. Translating gives CASSVLNQMDYNEQFF.

This clonotype was found many times. The DNA of the CDR3 is TGTGCCAGCAGTGAAGGACCGACAGCCGCCTACGAGCAGTACTTC. It is translated as CASSEGPTAAYEQYF. The rearrangement uses TRBV6-1 and TRBJ2-7; tentative D call: TRBD1 (5 bases). Germline CDR1 reads MNHNS; CDR2 reads SASEGT. Trimming cost V 1 base and J 2 bases, with 12 bases left between them. The CDR3 spans 15 residues.

There are a few counts of this clonotype. The V and J genes are TRBV4-3 and TRBJ1-1; D remains ambiguous. The CDR3 has 16 amino acids. Germline V gene lookup returns CDR1 LGHNA and CDR2 YSLEER. The germline V and J ends were trimmed by 0 bases and 3 bases, with 14 bases remaining between them. CDR3 sequence: CASSQDRQVADTEAFF. CDR3 nucleotides: TGCGCCAGCAGCCAAGATCGGCAAGTGGCTGACACTGAAGCTTTCTTT.

This clonotype was picked up many times. This chain joins TRBV7-8 and TRBJ2-3; TRBD2 aligns across 12 bases. After removal of 1 base from V and 5 bases from J, the junction contained 16 bases not matched to a gene. The CDR3 is 20 residues long. Germline V gene data show CDR1 as SGHVS and CDR2 as FQNEAQ. The CDR3 reads CASSLDPRSGLAGSRDTQYF. Here the CDR3 DNA reads TGTGCCAGCAGCTTAGATCCCAGAAGTGGACTAGCGGGAAGCCGAGATACGCAGTATTTT.

The chain carries TRBV20-1 and TRBJ1-2, with D perhaps matching TRBD1 (6 bases). The CDR3 is 12 amino acids. V lost 0 bases, J lost 8 bases, and 10 bases lay in between. Germline CDR1 is DFQATT and CDR2 is SNEGSKA (reference sequence). The CDR3 DNA is TGCAGTGCTAGAGAGTCAGGGGCAGGCTACACCTTC. It is translated as CSARESGAGYTF.